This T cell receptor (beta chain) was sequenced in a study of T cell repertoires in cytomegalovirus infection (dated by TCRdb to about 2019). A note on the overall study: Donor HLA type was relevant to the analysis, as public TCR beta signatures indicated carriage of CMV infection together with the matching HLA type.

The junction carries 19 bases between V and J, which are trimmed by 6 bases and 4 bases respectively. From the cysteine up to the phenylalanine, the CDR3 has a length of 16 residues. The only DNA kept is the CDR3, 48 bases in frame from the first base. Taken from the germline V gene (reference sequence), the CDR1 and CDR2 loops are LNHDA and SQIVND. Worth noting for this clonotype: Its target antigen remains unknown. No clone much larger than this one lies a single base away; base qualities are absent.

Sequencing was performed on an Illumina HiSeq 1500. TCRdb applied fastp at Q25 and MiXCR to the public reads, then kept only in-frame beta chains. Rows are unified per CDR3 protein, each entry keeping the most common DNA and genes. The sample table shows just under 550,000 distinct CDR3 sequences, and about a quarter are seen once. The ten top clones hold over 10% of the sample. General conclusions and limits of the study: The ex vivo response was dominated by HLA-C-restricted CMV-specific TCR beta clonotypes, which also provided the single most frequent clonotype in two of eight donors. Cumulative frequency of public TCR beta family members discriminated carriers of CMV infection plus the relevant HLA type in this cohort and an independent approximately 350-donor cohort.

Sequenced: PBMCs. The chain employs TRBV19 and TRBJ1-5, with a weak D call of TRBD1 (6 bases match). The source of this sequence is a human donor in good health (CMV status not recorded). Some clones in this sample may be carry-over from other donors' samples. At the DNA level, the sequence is TGTGCCAGTAGATCCGCTCAAGACAGGTTAAATCAGCCCCAGCATTTT. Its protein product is CASRSAQDRLNQPQHF.